The next 13 T cell receptor beta chains were all read from a single sample in a study of T cell responses to AZD1222 COVID-19 vaccine. Sequenced by immunoSEQ multiplex PCR; TCRdb stores in-frame clones only, minus some. Here the sample spans roughly 87,000 clones, around 89% being singletons. Sequenced material: peripheral blood, taken 28 days after the second AZD1222 dose. These receptor sequences come from an adult who received the AZD1222 COVID-19 vaccine.

This rearrangement joins TRBV5-5 to TRBJ1-3; a possible D gene is TRBD1 (5 bases). In germline, CDR1 is SGHKS, CDR2 YYEKEE (reference sequence). This CDR3 contains 17 residues. Trimming pared 3 bases from V and 3 bases from J, leaving 19 bases between. The CDR3 bases are TGTGCCAGCAGCTACACCGCGGGGGTTTTGGGTGGAAACACCATATATTTT. As protein: CASSYTAGVLGGNTIYF.

The CDR3 bases are TGTGCGTGGGACAGGGGCGCTAATTCACCCCTCCACTTT. Protein product: CAWDRGANSPLHF. The rearrangement uses TRBV30 and TRBJ1-6; 10 nucleotides align to TRBD1. This CDR3 has 13 amino acids. Germline CDR1 GTSNPN, CDR2 SVGIG (reference sequence).

The chain carries TRBV5-1 and TRBJ2-2; the D is unclear. Germline V CDR1 and CDR2: SGHRS, YFSETQ. The CDR3 is 14 amino acids. V lost 0 bases, J lost 1 base, and 4 bases lay in between. CDR3 region: CASSLVRNTGELFF. The CDR3 DNA is TGCGCCAGCAGCTTGGTCAGGAACACCGGGGAGCTGTTTTTT. The full variable domain, its missing parts supplied by reference TRBV5-1 and TRBJ2-2, is KAGVTQTPRYLIKTRGQQVTLSCSPISGHRSVSWYQQTPGQGLQFLFEYFSETQRNKGNFPGRFSGRQFSNSRSEMNVSTLELGDSALYLCASSLVRNTGELFFGEGSRLTVL.

The V call is TRBV6-6, the J call TRBJ1-4; 7 bases agree with TRBD1. Germline assignment: CDR1 MNHNY and CDR2 SVGAGI (reference sequence). The CDR3 runs to 16 residues. Trimming cost V 5 bases and J 4 bases; bases outside gene matches: 10. The CDR3 region has the DNA TGTGCCAGCAGTCGAAAAAAACAGGGGTTTAATGAAAAACTGTTTTTT. Encoded protein: CASSRKKQGFNEKLFF.

The chain employs TRBV18 and TRBJ1-1; 8 bases map to TRBD1. The CDR3 covers 14 residues. Germline lookup yields CDR1 KGHSH and CDR2 LQKENI. The junction had 3 bases not matched to a gene; V was cut back by 5 bases and J by 1 base. For the CDR3, the DNA is TGTGCCAGCTCAGGACAGGGAAAGAACACTGAAGCTTTCTTT. It translates to CASSGQGKNTEAFF.

The J gene is TRBJ1-1, the V gene TRBV28; the D is unclear. Germline CDR1 and CDR2: MDHEN and SYDVKM. Trimming pared 6 bases from V and 7 bases from J, leaving 18 bases between. The CDR3 has 14 amino acids. For the CDR3, the DNA is TGTGCCAGCAGCCCCCAAGTCGGGAAACTTGAAGCTTTCTTT. It is translated as CASSPQVGKLEAFF.

The chain recombines TRBV7-2 with TRBJ1-1, with D hard to call. From germline, CDR1 is SGHTA and CDR2 FQGNSA. The ends were cut back, 1 base at V and 8 bases at J, with 11 bases in the middle. The CDR3 length is 13 residues. DNA for the CDR3: TGTGCCAGCAGCTTAGAACTAGGGTTGGAAGCTTTCTTT. It specifies CASSLELGLEAFF.

The chain is built from TRBV7-9 and TRBJ1-1; D may be TRBD1 (5 bases). The CDR3 is 14 amino acids. V was shortened by 5 bases and J by 3 bases, with 13 bases between the two germline ends. Looked up from germline, CDR1 is SEHNR and CDR2 is FQNEAQ (reference sequence). The CDR3 DNA sequence: TGTGCCAGCAGCCCTTGGGGGGGGTACACTGAAGCTTTCTTT. Its protein product is CASSPWGGYTEAFF.

CDR3 DNA: TGTGCCAGCAGCACAACCGGGACTGAGCTCACCGGGGAGCTGTTTTTT. Translating it yields CASSTTGTELTGELFF. V is TRBV11-3 and J is TRBJ2-2; tentatively, D is TRBD2 (6 bases). This CDR3 contains 16 residues. Germline V gene sequence: CDR1 SGHNT, CDR2 YENEEA. V was cut by 5 bases and J by 4 bases, with 17 bases left in between.

The rearrangement uses TRBV19 and TRBJ1-5; TRBD1 matches at 7 bases. Germline assignment: CDR1 LNHDA and CDR2 SQIVND (reference sequence). This CDR3 is 15 amino acids long. V shed 1 base and J 2 bases; nucleotides not matched to a gene: 2. CDR3 loop: CASSIGDRGNQPQHF. For the CDR3, the DNA is TGTGCCAGTAGTATAGGCGACAGGGGCAATCAGCCCCAGCATTTT. The full variable domain, rest sourced from reference TRBV19 and TRBJ1-5, is DGGITQSPKYLFRKEGQNVTLSCEQNLNHDAMYWYRQDPGQGLRLIYYSQIVNDFQKGDIAEGYSVSREKKESFPLTVTSAQKNPTAFYLCASSIGDRGNQPQHFGDGTRLSIL.

This chain links TRBV18 with TRBJ1-5; D possibly corresponds to TRBD1 (6 bases). Germline CDR1 is KGHSH and CDR2 is LQKENI. V was clipped by 3 bases and J by 2 bases, with 8 bases between them. The CDR3 is made up of 14 amino acids. CDR3 residues: CASSPRGGNQPQHF. In DNA, the CDR3 is TGTGCCAGCTCACCCAGGGGTGGCAATCAGCCCCAGCATTTT.

The V gene is TRBV3-1 (or the pseudogene TRBV3-2), the J gene TRBJ2-2; D perhaps matches TRBD2 (6 bases). Germline CDR1 LGHDT, CDR2 YNNKEL (reference sequence). CDR3 length: 20 amino acids. V was clipped by 3 bases and J by 3 bases, with 26 bases between them. The CDR3 loop reads CASSHSPGLPQQRDTGELFF. DNA of the CDR3: TGTGCCAGCAGCCACAGTCCGGGACTTCCACAACAAAGAGACACCGGGGAGCTGTTTTTT.

The chain recombines TRBV4-2 with TRBJ1-5, with D unclear. CDR3 length equals 15 residues. Germline CDR1 reads LGHNA; CDR2 reads YNFKEQ. V was trimmed by 2 bases and J by 0 bases, leaving 8 bases between them. CDR3 sequence: CASSQQILSNQPQHF. Written as DNA, the CDR3 is TGTGCCAGCAGCCAACAAATTCTTAGCAATCAGCCCCAGCATTTT.